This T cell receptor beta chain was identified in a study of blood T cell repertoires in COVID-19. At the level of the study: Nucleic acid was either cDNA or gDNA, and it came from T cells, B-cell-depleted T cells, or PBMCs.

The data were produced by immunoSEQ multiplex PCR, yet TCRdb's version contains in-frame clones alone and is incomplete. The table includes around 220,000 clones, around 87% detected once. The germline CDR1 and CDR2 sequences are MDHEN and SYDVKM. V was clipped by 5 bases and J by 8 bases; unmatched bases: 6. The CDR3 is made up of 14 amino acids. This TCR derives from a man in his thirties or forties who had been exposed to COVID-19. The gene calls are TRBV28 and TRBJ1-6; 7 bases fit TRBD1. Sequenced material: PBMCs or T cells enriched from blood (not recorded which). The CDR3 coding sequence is TGTGCCAGCAGTCCCACAGGGGCGGATTCACCCCTCCACTTT. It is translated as CASSPTGADSPLHF.